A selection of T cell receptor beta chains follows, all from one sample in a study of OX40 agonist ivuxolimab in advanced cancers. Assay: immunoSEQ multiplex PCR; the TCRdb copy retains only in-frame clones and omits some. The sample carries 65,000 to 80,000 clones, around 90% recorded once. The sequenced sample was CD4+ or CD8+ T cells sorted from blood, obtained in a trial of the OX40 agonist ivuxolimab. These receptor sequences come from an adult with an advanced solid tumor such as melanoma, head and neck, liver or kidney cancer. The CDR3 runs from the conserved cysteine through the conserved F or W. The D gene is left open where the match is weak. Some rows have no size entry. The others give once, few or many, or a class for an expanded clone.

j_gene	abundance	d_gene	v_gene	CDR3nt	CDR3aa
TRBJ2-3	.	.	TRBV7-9	TGTGCCAGCAGCGACGGGAATTTAGGGCCCACAGATACGCAGTATTTT	CASSDGNLGPTDTQYF
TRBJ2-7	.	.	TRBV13	TGTGCCAGCACCCCGACAAAATCCTACGAGCAGTACTTC	CASTPTKSYEQYF
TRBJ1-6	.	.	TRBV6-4	TGTGCCAGCAGTGTCAACAGAAATAATTCACCCCTCCACTTT	CASSVNRNNSPLHF
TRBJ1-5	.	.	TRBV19	TGTGCCAGTAGCCCACAGGGTAGCAATCAGCCCCAGCATTTT	CASSPQGSNQPQHF
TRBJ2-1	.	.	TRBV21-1	TGTGCCAGCAGCAAAGGCTCCGGGACTAGCGGCTACAATGAGCAGTTCTTC	CASSKGSGTSGYNEQFF
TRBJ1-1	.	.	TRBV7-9	TGTGCCAGCAGCCCGATGACAGTGGGGCGGAACACTGAAGCTTTCTTT	CASSPMTVGRNTEAFF
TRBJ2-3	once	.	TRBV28	TGTGCCAGCAGTTTAGTAGATACGCAGTATTTT	CASSLVDTQYF
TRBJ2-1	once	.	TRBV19	TGTGCCAGTAGTGGCGGACAGCCAGATCCGGAGCAGTTCTTC	CASSGGQPDPEQFF
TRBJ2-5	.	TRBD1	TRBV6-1	TGTGCCAGCAGTGAAGCGCTTCTGAGGGGGCGGGAGACCCAGTACTTC	CASSEALLRGRETQYF
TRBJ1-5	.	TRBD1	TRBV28	TGTGCCAGCAGTCAATCCTACAGGGGGCCGTATAGCAATCAGCCCCAGCATTTT	CASSQSYRGPYSNQPQHF
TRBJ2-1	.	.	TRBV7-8	TGTGCCAGCAGCTTGGCGGGATCTCCCTACAATGAGCAGTTCTTC	CASSLAGSPYNEQFF
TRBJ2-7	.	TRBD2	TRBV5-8	TGTGCCAGCAGCCATCGAGCGGGAAGGTACGAGCAGTACTTC	CASSHRAGRYEQYF
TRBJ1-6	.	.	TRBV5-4	TGTGCCAGCAGCTCGGACAGTAATTCACCCCTCCACTTT	CASSSDSNSPLHF
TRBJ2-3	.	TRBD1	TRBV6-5	TGTGCCAGCAGTACAGGGGGTACGCAGTATTTT	CASSTGGTQYF
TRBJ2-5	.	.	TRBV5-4	TGTGCCAGCAGCTCGGGCCAACGGCAGGAGACCCAGTACTTC	CASSSGQRQETQYF
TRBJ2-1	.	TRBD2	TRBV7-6	TGTGCCAGCAGCTTGCTAGCGGGAAGTGGGTACAATGAGCAGTTCTTC	CASSLLAGSGYNEQFF
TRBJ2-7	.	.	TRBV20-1	TGCAGTGCTACAGGGGTGGATGAGCAGTACTTC	CSATGVDEQYF
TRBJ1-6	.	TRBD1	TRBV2	TGTGCCAGCAGTGAATTAGGGCAGGGGGTCTCACCCCTCCACTTT	CASSELGQGVSPLHF
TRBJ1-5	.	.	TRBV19	TGTGCCAGTAGTCCCTCGACACAGGCGGGACAGCCCCAGCATTTT	CASSPSTQAGQPQHF
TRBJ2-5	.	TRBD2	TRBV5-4	TGTGCCAGCAGCCGGACTAGCGGAGTCCAAGAGACCCAGTACTTC	CASSRTSGVQETQYF
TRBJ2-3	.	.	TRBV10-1	TGCGCCAGCAGTGACGCGGCTCGCACAGATACGCAGTATTTT	CASSDAARTDTQYF
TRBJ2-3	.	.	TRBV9	TGTGCCAGCAGCGTATCGTCCCGCGGGACCATCACAGATACGCAGTATTTT	CASSVSSRGTITDTQYF
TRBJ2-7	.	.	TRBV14	TGTGCCAGCAGCCAAGATCGGGGAGGCGAGCAGTACTTC	CASSQDRGGEQYF
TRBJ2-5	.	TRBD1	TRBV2	TGTGCCAGCATTGGCCGGACAGGGAAGGCAGAGACCCAGTACTTC	CASIGRTGKAETQYF
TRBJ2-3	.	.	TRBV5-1	TGCGCCAGCAGCTTGCGGCTTCTAGGCACAGATACGCAGTATTTT	CASSLRLLGTDTQYF
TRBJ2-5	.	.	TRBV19	TGTGCCAGTAGTATAGATCTAGCACTAGAAAAGACCCAGTACTTC	CASSIDLALEKTQYF
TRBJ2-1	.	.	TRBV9	TGTGCCAGCAGCGTCCAGACCTACAATGAGCAGTTCTTC	CASSVQTYNEQFF
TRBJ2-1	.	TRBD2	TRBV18	TGTGCCAGCTCACCACCTGGGACTAGCCTTTCCAGTGAGCAGTTCTTC	CASSPPGTSLSSEQFF
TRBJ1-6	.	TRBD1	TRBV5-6	TGTGCCAGCAGCTTAGGAACAGGGGGTTCACCCCTCCACTTT	CASSLGTGGSPLHF
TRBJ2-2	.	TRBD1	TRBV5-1	TGCGCCAGCAGCGCGCGGACAGGGGAGAACACCGGGGAGCTGTTTTTT	CASSARTGENTGELFF
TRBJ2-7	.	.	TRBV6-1	TGTGCCAGCAGTGGGAATGTCGGAAACTACGAGCAGTACTTC	CASSGNVGNYEQYF
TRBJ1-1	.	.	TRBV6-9	TGTGCCAGCAGAGGGCTGGGGGAAGCTTTCTTT	CASRGLGEAFF
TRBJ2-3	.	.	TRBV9	TGTGCCAGCAGCCCAGGACTACTCCGCCCCACAGATACGCAGTATTTT	CASSPGLLRPTDTQYF
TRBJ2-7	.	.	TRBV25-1	TGTGCCAGCGGTACCCCATACGAGCAGTACTTC	CASGTPYEQYF
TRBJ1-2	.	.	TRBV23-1	TGCGCCAGGCGCGGTGGGGAGAGTGGCTACACCTTC	CARRGGESGYTF
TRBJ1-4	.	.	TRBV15	TGTGCCACCAGCAGCTCAACTAATGAAAAACTGTTTTTT	CATSSSTNEKLFF
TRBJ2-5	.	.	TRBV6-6	TGTGCCAGCAAACGGACAGTCCAAGAGACCCAGTACTTC	CASKRTVQETQYF
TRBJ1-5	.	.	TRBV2	TGTGCCAGCAGGGAATTAAGTGAGCCCCAGCATTTT	CASRELSEPQHF
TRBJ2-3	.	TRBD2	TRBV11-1	TGTGCCAGCAGCTCAACAAGACTAGCGGGTCCTAGGGATACGCAGTATTTT	CASSSTRLAGPRDTQYF
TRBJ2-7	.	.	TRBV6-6	TGTGCCAGCAGTTACTTGGGGACGGCCAACTACGAGCAGTACTTC	CASSYLGTANYEQYF
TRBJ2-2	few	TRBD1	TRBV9	TGTGCCAGCAGCCTTCGGACAGGGGGCACCGGGGAGCTGTTTTTT	CASSLRTGGTGELFF
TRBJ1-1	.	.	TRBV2	TGTGCCAGCACTGGAATGAACACTGAAGCTTTCTTT	CASTGMNTEAFF
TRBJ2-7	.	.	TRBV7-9	TGTGCCAGCAGTGACGTCGGACAGACTAACTCCTACGAGCAGTACTTC	CASSDVGQTNSYEQYF
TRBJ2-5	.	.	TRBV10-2	TGCGCCAGCAGTGACGCGGCCCGGGAGACCCAGTACTTC	CASSDAARETQYF
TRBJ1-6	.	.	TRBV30	TGTGCCTGGAGTGGGCAGGGGAATTCACCCCTCCACTTT	CAWSGQGNSPLHF
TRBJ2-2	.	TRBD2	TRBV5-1	TGCGCCAGCAGCCGCGAGACTAGCGGGAGAGGGAGTAGAGGGGAGCTGTTTTTT	CASSRETSGRGSRGELFF
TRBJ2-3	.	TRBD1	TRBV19	TGTGCCAGTAGACGGGACAGGGGGACAGATACGCAGTATTTT	CASRRDRGTDTQYF
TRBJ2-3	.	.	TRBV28	TGTGCCAGCATGGCGGTGAACACAGATACGCAGTATTTT	CASMAVNTDTQYF
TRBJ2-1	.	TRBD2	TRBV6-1	TGTGCCAGCAGTGAAAGGGGGGTGTCAGCGGGAGTACTGGGGATATACAATGAGCAGTTCTTC	CASSERGVSAGVLGIYNEQFF
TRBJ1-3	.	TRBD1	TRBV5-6	TGTGCCAGCACCCTCTTACAGGGGCGAAACACCATATATTTT	CASTLLQGRNTIYF
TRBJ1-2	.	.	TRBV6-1	TGTGCCAGCATTCCCCCAGGGGTATCCTATGGCTACACCTTC	CASIPPGVSYGYTF
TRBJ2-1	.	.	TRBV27	TGTGCCAGCAGTTTAGGCGGAGGCTCCTACAATGAGCAGTTCTTC	CASSLGGGSYNEQFF
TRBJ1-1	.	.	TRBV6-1	TGTGCCAGCAGTTTGAGAGCTGAAGCTTTCTTT	CASSLRAEAFF